This is a list of T cell receptor beta chains from one sample in a study of cytomegalovirus exposure and HLA in healthy donors. Only in-frame clones appear in the TCRdb table, and some are missing; sequencing was by immunoSEQ multiplex PCR. The table lists about 160,000 clones, 80% of them singletons. The sequencing sample was made of PBMCs. These TCRs come from a man aged 18 to 30 in good health and CMV-seropositive. Both conserved end residues are part of each CDR3. The order of the fields is CDR3 DNA, CDR3 protein, V gene, clone size, J gene, D gene. A D gene is named only where the DNA matches it firmly. Not all rows give a size; the values are once, few, many and, for expanded clones, a class.

DNA: TGCGCCAGCAGCTTGGGAGGAGATAGCAATCAGCCCCAGCATTTT
CDR3: CASSLGGDSNQPQHF
V: TRBV5-1
size: few
J: TRBJ1-5
D: NA

DNA: TGTGCCAGCAGCTGGATGGGGACAGCAGACACCGGGGAGCTGTTTTTT
CDR3: CASSWMGTADTGELFF
V: TRBV7-9
size: NA
J: TRBJ2-2
D: TRBD1

DNA: TGTGCCAGCAGCTTAGTGGGACAGGGTTACGAGCAGTACTTC
CDR3: CASSLVGQGYEQYF
V: TRBV7-2
size: NA
J: TRBJ2-7
D: TRBD1

DNA: TGTGCCAGCAGTGTGACACTCTCGGACACTGAAGCTTTCTTT
CDR3: CASSVTLSDTEAFF
V: TRBV6-5
size: NA
J: TRBJ1-1
D: NA

DNA: TGTGCCAGCAGGTCCGCTGACAGATTCTACGAGCAGTACTTC
CDR3: CASRSADRFYEQYF
V: TRBV5-6
size: NA
J: TRBJ2-7
D: NA

DNA: TGTGCCAGCAGACTGACTAGCGGGAGTTTTGGGCAGTACTTC
CDR3: CASRLTSGSFGQYF
V: TRBV27
size: NA
J: TRBJ2-5
D: TRBD2

DNA: TGTGCCTGGAGTCGACAGGGATTGGTAGATACGCAGTATTTT
CDR3: CAWSRQGLVDTQYF
V: TRBV30
size: NA
J: TRBJ2-3
D: TRBD1

DNA: TGCGCCAGCAGCGCGGGACTAGCGGGTCGCGCCTACAATGAGCAGTTCTTC
CDR3: CASSAGLAGRAYNEQFF
V: TRBV4-3
size: NA
J: TRBJ2-1
D: TRBD2

DNA: TGCGCCAGCAGCCCCTCTACTAGCGGGGGAGATACGCAGTATTTT
CDR3: CASSPSTSGGDTQYF
V: TRBV4-1
size: NA
J: TRBJ2-3
D: TRBD2

DNA: TGTGCCAGCAGCTTGGCTGGACAGGGGGTGAATCAGCCCCAGCATTTT
CDR3: CASSLAGQGVNQPQHF
V: TRBV5-6
size: NA
J: TRBJ1-5
D: TRBD1

DNA: TGTGCCAGCAGTTATGGACAGGAGGATCAGCCCCAGCATTTT
CDR3: CASSYGQEDQPQHF
V: TRBV6-5
size: NA
J: TRBJ1-5
D: TRBD1

DNA: TGTGCGGGACAGGGTTCCTTTGGGAGCAATCAGCCCCAGCATTTT
CDR3: CAGQGSFGSNQPQHF
V: TRBV21-1
size: NA
J: TRBJ1-5
D: NA

DNA: TGTGCCAGCAGCCAAGATAGACGGGACAGATCCTATGGCTACACCTTC
CDR3: CASSQDRRDRSYGYTF
V: TRBV4-2
size: NA
J: TRBJ1-2
D: TRBD1

DNA: TGTGCCACCAGCAGAGTGGTAGCGGGGCCTTCAGGTGATACGCAGTATTTT
CDR3: CATSRVVAGPSGDTQYF
V: TRBV15
size: NA
J: TRBJ2-3
D: TRBD2

DNA: TGTGCCAGCAGCCAGGGGACAGGACCCCCACTCTCTGGGGCCAACGTCCTGACTTTC
CDR3: CASSQGTGPPLSGANVLTF
V: TRBV21-1
size: NA
J: TRBJ2-6
D: NA

DNA: TGTGCCATCAGTGTCGAGGGTTACTACGAGCAGTACTTC
CDR3: CAISVEGYYEQYF
V: TRBV10-3
size: NA
J: TRBJ2-7
D: NA

DNA: TGTGCCAGCACCCCGGGGGGGCGTCCGAGCTATGAGCAGTTCTTC
CDR3: CASTPGGRPSYEQFF
V: TRBV13
size: NA
J: TRBJ2-1
D: TRBD2

DNA: TGCGCCAGCAGTCTACAGGGAAACACCATATATTTT
CDR3: CASSLQGNTIYF
V: TRBV4-1
size: NA
J: TRBJ1-3
D: NA

DNA: TGCGCCAGCGCTGGGACAGACTCCTACGAGCAGTACTTC
CDR3: CASAGTDSYEQYF
V: TRBV10-1
size: NA
J: TRBJ2-7
D: TRBD1

DNA: TGTGCCAGCAGCCGCAGGACTAGTGGTTCCTACAATGAGCAGTTCTTC
CDR3: CASSRRTSGSYNEQFF
V: TRBV7-9
size: NA
J: TRBJ2-1
D: TRBD2

DNA: TGTGCCAGCAGTGAAGATTCTAGCGGGATAGGAGATACGCAGTATTTT
CDR3: CASSEDSSGIGDTQYF
V: TRBV2
size: NA
J: TRBJ2-3
D: TRBD2

DNA: TGTGCCATCAGTGAACCGGGAGGTGGCTACACCTTC
CDR3: CAISEPGGGYTF
V: TRBV10-3
size: NA
J: TRBJ1-2
D: NA

DNA: TGTGCTTCCCAGGGGACAGGGGGCGAGGGGCAGTTCTTC
CDR3: CASQGTGGEGQFF
V: TRBV7-8
size: NA
J: TRBJ2-1
D: TRBD1

DNA: TGTGCCAGCAGTGAGCTGACAGTTGGAAAACTGTTTTTT
CDR3: CASSELTVGKLFF
V: TRBV25-1
size: NA
J: TRBJ1-4
D: NA

DNA: TGTGCCAGCAGCCCGAGGACTAGCGGGGTCACAGATACGCAGTATTTT
CDR3: CASSPRTSGVTDTQYF
V: TRBV11-1
size: NA
J: TRBJ2-3
D: TRBD2

DNA: TGCGCCAGCAGCCAAGCAGGGGGCGACTACGGCTACACCTTC
CDR3: CASSQAGGDYGYTF
V: TRBV4-1
size: NA
J: TRBJ1-2
D: TRBD1

DNA: TGTGCCAGCAGCAAGGCACAGGGGGCTCTTAGCAATCAGCCCCAGCATTTT
CDR3: CASSKAQGALSNQPQHF
V: TRBV21-1
size: NA
J: TRBJ1-5
D: NA

DNA: TGTGCCAGCAGCAAGTTGCGGCAAGAGACCCAGTACTTC
CDR3: CASSKLRQETQYF
V: TRBV27
size: NA
J: TRBJ2-5
D: NA

DNA: TGCGCCAGCAGCCAAGAAGGCGGACCAGCGGGCACAGATACGCAGTATTTT
CDR3: CASSQEGGPAGTDTQYF
V: TRBV4-3
size: few
J: TRBJ2-3
D: NA

DNA: TGTGCCAGCAGTGCGGACAGGTCAGAGCAGTACTTC
CDR3: CASSADRSEQYF
V: TRBV2
size: NA
J: TRBJ2-7
D: TRBD1

DNA: TGCGCCAGCAGCCCAAGGAGCTCTGGGGCCAACGTCCTGACTTTC
CDR3: CASSPRSSGANVLTF
V: TRBV4-3
size: NA
J: TRBJ2-6
D: NA

DNA: TGTGCCAGCAGCTTAGCTAGCGGGGGAGTAGATACGCAGTATTTT
CDR3: CASSLASGGVDTQYF
V: TRBV7-2
size: NA
J: TRBJ2-3
D: TRBD2

DNA: TGTGCCGGACAGGAAAGGGCGCGGGGCACCGGGGAGCTGTTTTTT
CDR3: CAGQERARGTGELFF
V: TRBV19
size: NA
J: TRBJ2-2
D: NA

DNA: TGTGCCAGCAGCCACGCCGGGACTAGCGGGAGGACCACCTACAATGAGCAGTTCTTC
CDR3: CASSHAGTSGRTTYNEQFF
V: TRBV4-2
size: NA
J: TRBJ2-1
D: TRBD2

DNA: TGTGCCAGCAGCCCCCTAGAGGCCTCGGGTGAAAAACTGTTTTTT
CDR3: CASSPLEASGEKLFF
V: TRBV6-5
size: NA
J: TRBJ1-4
D: NA

DNA: TGTGCCTGGAGTGTACCCGGTCCGAGCGGCTACACCTTC
CDR3: CAWSVPGPSGYTF
V: TRBV30
size: few
J: TRBJ1-2
D: NA

DNA: TGTGCCAGCAGCGTAGATCCACTCGGAGGGACTGAAGCTTTCTTT
CDR3: CASSVDPLGGTEAFF
V: TRBV9
size: NA
J: TRBJ1-1
D: NA

DNA: TGTGCCAGCAGCTATCTATCGAGCGGGCCAGCTTTCTTT
CDR3: CASSYLSSGPAFF
V: TRBV7-3
size: NA
J: TRBJ1-1
D: NA

DNA: TGTGCCAGCAGCTTGCTGGGACAGAACACTGAAGCTTTCTTT
CDR3: CASSLLGQNTEAFF
V: TRBV5-4
size: NA
J: TRBJ1-1
D: NA

DNA: TGTGCCAGCAGTCCGCGGGGGGGGAATGAAAAACTGTTTTTT
CDR3: CASSPRGGNEKLFF
V: TRBV25-1
size: NA
J: TRBJ1-4
D: NA

DNA: TGCGCCAGCAGCCTACAGGGGGGAGCCTACAATGAGCAGTTCTTC
CDR3: CASSLQGGAYNEQFF
V: TRBV5-1
size: NA
J: TRBJ2-1
D: TRBD1

DNA: TGTGCCTGGAGTCCATCAGATTTAAGGGGGACAAATGAAAAACTGTTTTTT
CDR3: CAWSPSDLRGTNEKLFF
V: TRBV30
size: NA
J: TRBJ1-4
D: NA

DNA: TGTGCCAGCAACCCAGGGGGAGGCGGCTATGGCTACACCTTC
CDR3: CASNPGGGGYGYTF
V: TRBV6-4
size: once
J: TRBJ1-2
D: TRBD1

DNA: TGTGCCAGCAGCTTGAAGGCGGATTACAATGAGCAGTTCTTC
CDR3: CASSLKADYNEQFF
V: TRBV5-4
size: NA
J: TRBJ2-1
D: NA

DNA: TGTGCCAGCAGCTCGGGGGACAGGGGAACTGAAGCTTTCTTT
CDR3: CASSSGDRGTEAFF
V: TRBV5-4
size: NA
J: TRBJ1-1
D: TRBD1

DNA: TGCAGCGTTGAAAAAATGTCAGGCGCCCGCTACGAGCAGTACTTC
CDR3: CSVEKMSGARYEQYF
V: TRBV29-1
size: NA
J: TRBJ2-7
D: NA

DNA: TGTGCCAGCAGCCAGGGACAAGGGATGGGGGAGCAGTACTTC
CDR3: CASSQGQGMGEQYF
V: TRBV4-2
size: NA
J: TRBJ2-5
D: NA

DNA: TGTGCCAGCAGTGAAATGGGGGGTGTTGGTCAGCCCCAGCATTTT
CDR3: CASSEMGGVGQPQHF
V: TRBV2
size: once
J: TRBJ1-5
D: NA

DNA: TGTGCCAGCAGTTTTTTAGGGGGGGGCACTGAAGCTTTCTTT
CDR3: CASSFLGGGTEAFF
V: TRBV27
size: NA
J: TRBJ1-1
D: NA

DNA: TGCGCCAGCAGCCAAGACTCGGGACAGGCGAACACCGGGGAGCTGTTTTTC
CDR3: CASSQDSGQANTGELFF
V: TRBV4-1
size: NA
J: TRBJ2-2
D: TRBD1

DNA: TGTGCCAGCAGCTTAGGGGTAGCGGGGACCACAGATACGCAGTATTTT
CDR3: CASSLGVAGTTDTQYF
V: TRBV7-3
size: NA
J: TRBJ2-3
D: TRBD2

DNA: TGTGCCAGCAGTGTGGGACAGGGCGGGAATCAGCCCCAGCATTTT
CDR3: CASSVGQGGNQPQHF
V: TRBV6-1
size: NA
J: TRBJ1-5
D: TRBD1

DNA: TGTGCCAGTAGTCCCGGGACAGGGATAAGCTCCTACGAGCAGTACTTC
CDR3: CASSPGTGISSYEQYF
V: TRBV19
size: NA
J: TRBJ2-7
D: TRBD1

DNA: TGTGCCAGCAGTCAATTCCCGGACAGTATGAACACTGAAGCTTTCTTT
CDR3: CASSQFPDSMNTEAFF
V: TRBV6-6
size: NA
J: TRBJ1-1
D: NA

DNA: TGTGCCAGCAGAGAGGAAGAGACCCAGTACTTC
CDR3: CASREEETQYF
V: TRBV2
size: NA
J: TRBJ2-5
D: NA

DNA: TGCAGCGTTTCCCAGACAGGGAGTCAGCCCCAGCATTTT
CDR3: CSVSQTGSQPQHF
V: TRBV29-1
size: NA
J: TRBJ1-5
D: TRBD1

DNA: TGCGCCAGCAGCTCACGACCCGGCGGTGAGCAGTTCTTC
CDR3: CASSSRPGGEQFF
V: TRBV5-1
size: NA
J: TRBJ2-1
D: NA